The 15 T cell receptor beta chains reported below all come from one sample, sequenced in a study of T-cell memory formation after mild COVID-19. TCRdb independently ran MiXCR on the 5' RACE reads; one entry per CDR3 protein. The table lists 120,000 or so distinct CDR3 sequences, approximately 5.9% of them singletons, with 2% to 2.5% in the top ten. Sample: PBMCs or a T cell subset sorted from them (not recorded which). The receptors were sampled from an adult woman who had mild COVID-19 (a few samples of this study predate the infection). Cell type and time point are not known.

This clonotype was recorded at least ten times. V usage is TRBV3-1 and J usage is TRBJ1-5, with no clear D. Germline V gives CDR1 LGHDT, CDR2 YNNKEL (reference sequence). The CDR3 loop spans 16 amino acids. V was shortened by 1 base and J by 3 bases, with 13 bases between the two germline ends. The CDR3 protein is CASSQATAGTNQPQHF. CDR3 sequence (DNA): TGTGCCAGCAGCCAAGCAACGGCCGGAACCAATCAGCCCCAGCATTTT.

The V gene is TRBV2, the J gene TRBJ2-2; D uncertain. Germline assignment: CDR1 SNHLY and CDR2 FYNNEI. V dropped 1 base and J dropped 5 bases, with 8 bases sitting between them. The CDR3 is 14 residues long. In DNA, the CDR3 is TGTGCCAGCAGTGAAGTCCCCGGGACCGGGGAGCTGTTTTTT. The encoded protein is CASSEVPGTGELFF. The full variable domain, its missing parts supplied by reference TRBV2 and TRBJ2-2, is EPEVTQTPSHQVTQMGQEVILRCVPISNHLYFYWYRQILGQKVEFLVSFYNNEISEKSEIFDDQFSVERPDGSNFTLKIRSTKLEDSAMYFCASSEVPGTGELFFGEGSRLTVL.

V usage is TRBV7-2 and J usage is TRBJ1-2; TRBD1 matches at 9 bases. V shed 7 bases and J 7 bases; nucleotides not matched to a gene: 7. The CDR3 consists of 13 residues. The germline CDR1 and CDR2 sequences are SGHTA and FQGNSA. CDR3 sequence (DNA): TGTGCCAGCATCGGGACAGGGTCGTTTGGCTACACCTTC. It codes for CASIGTGSFGYTF.

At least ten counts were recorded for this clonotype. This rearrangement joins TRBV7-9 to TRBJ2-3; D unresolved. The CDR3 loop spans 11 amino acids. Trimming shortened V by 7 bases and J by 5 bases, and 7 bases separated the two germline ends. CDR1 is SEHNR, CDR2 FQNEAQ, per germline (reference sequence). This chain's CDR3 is CASTNRDTQYF. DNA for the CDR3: TGTGCCAGCACGAATAGAGATACGCAGTATTTT.

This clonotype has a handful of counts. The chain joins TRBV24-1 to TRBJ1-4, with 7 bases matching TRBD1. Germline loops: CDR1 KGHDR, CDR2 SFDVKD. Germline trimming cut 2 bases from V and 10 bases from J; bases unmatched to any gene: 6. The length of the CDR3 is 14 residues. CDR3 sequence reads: CATSDSNYRGKLFF. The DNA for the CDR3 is TGTGCCACCAGTGATTCGAACTACAGGGGAAAACTGTTTTTT.

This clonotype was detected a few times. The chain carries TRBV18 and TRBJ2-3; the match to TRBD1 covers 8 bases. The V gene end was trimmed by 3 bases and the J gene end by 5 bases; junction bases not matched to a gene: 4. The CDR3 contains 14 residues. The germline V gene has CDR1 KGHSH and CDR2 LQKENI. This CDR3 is CASSPGRGQDTQYF. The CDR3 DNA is TGTGCCAGCTCACCGGGCAGGGGGCAAGATACGCAGTATTTT. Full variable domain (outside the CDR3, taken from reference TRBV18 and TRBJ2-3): NAGVMQNPRHLVRRRGQEARLRCSPMKGHSHVYWYRQLPEEGLKFMVYLQKENIIDESGMPKERFSAEFPKEGPSILRIQQVVRGDSAAYFCASSPGRGQDTQYFGPGTRLTVL.

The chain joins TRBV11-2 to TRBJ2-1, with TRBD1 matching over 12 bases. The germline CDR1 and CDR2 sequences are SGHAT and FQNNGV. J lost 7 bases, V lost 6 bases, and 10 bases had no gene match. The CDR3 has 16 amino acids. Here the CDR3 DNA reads TGTGCCAGCAGGTATACCGGGACAGGGGGCCTGAATGAGCAGTTCTTC. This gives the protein CASRYTGTGGLNEQFF. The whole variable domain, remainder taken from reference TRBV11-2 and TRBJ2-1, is EAGVAQSPRYKIIEKRQSVAFWCNPISGHATLYWYQQILGQGPKLLIQFQNNGVVDDSQLPKDRFSAERLKGVDSTLKIQPAKLEDSAVYLCASRYTGTGGLNEQFFGPGTRLTVL.

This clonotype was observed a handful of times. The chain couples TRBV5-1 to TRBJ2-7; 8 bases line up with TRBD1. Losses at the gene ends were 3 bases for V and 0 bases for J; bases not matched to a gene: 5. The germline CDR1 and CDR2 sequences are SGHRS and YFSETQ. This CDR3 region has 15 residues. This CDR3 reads CASSWGTGTSYEQYF. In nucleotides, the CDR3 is TGCGCCAGCAGCTGGGGGACAGGCACCTCCTACGAGCAGTACTTC.

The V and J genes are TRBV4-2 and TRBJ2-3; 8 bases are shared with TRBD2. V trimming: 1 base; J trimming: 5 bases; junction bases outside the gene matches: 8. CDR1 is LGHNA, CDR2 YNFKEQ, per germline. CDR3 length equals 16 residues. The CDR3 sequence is CASSQVPSGSEDTQYF. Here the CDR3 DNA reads TGTGCCAGCAGCCAAGTTCCCAGCGGGAGTGAAGATACGCAGTATTTT.

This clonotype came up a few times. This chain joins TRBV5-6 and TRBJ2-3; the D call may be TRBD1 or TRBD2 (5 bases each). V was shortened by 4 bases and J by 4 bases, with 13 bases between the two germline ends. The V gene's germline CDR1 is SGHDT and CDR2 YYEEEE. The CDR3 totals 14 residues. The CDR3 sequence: CASSPLRGADTQYF. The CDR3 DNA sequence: TGTGCCAGCAGCCCATTACGAGGGGCAGATACGCAGTATTTT.

In DNA, the CDR3 is TGTGCCAGCAGAAAGAGAGGCGGCTACACCTTC. Translation: CASRKRGGYTF. J is TRBJ1-2 and V is TRBV27; D gene unclear. The CDR3 extends over 11 amino acids. Germline CDR1 and CDR2: MNHEY and SMNVEV (reference sequence). Between the trimmed V and J ends, which lost 6 bases and 8 bases, there was a span of 10 bases.

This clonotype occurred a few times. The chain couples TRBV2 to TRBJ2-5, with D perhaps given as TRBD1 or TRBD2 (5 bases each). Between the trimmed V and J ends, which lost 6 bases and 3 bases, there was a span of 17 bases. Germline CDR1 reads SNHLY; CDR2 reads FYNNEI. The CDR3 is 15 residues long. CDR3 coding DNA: TGTGCCAGCAGCGAAAAGGGACCATTTAAAGAGACCCAGTACTTC. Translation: CASSEKGPFKETQYF.

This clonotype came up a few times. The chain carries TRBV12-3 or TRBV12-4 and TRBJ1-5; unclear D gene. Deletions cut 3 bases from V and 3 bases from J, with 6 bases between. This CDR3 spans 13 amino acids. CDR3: CASSFEVNQPQHF. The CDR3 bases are TGTGCCAGCAGTTTTGAGGTCAATCAGCCCCAGCATTTT.

The CDR3 sequence is CASSFKGNYGYTF. DNA of the CDR3: TGTGCCAGCAGTTTTAAGGGAAACTATGGCTACACCTTC. The chain links TRBV12-3 or TRBV12-4 to TRBJ1-2; D call uncertain. Trimming took off 3 bases at V and 2 bases at J, with 7 bases between the two ends. This CDR3 contains 13 residues.

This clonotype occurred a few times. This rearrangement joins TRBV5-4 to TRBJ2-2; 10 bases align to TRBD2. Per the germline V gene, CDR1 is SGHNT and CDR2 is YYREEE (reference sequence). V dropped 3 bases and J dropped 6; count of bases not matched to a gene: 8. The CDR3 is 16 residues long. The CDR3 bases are TGTGCCAGCAGCTCATACAGCGGGAGGGCCCCCGGGGAGCTGTTTTTT. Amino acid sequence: CASSSYSGRAPGELFF.